The 24 T cell receptor beta chains listed next were all sequenced from one sample in a study of shared clonotypes between healthy human individuals. Libraries were prepared by immunoSEQ multiplex PCR; TCRdb keeps only in-frame clonotypes and omits some of them. The sample gives around 2,000,000 clones, 90% to 95% of which show up once; about 1.8% is in the top ten. Naive CD8 populations comprised CD45RO-negative cells positively selected for CCR7, excluding terminally differentiated effector memory CD45RA+ cells. Sequenced sample: naive CD8+ T cells from PBMCs. The receptors originated from a man aged 18-30 years in good health. Some clones in this sample may be carry-over from other donors' samples.

The chain recombines TRBV4-2 with TRBJ2-1; no clear D gene. This CDR3 has 12 amino acids. V was cut by 4 bases and J by 8 bases, with 9 bases left in between. Looked up from germline, CDR1 is LGHNA and CDR2 is YNFKEQ. CDR3 loop: CASSPKMDEQFF. CDR3 in DNA: TGTGCCAGCAGCCCGAAGATGGATGAGCAGTTCTTC.

This chain uses TRBV7-8 with TRBJ2-5, with 7 bases fitting TRBD2. The CDR3 has 14 amino acids. CDR1 is SGHVS and CDR2 is FQNEAQ in the germline V gene. The J segment lost 5 bases and the V segment lost 2 bases, leaving 5 bases of the junction unmatched. In DNA, the CDR3 is TGTGCCAGCAGCTTACGACTAGCTGGGGAGACCCAGTACTTC. Protein product: CASSLRLAGETQYF.

This chain joins TRBV2 and TRBJ2-7, with a possible D match to TRBD1 (5 bases). CDR1 and CDR2 (germline): SNHLY, FYNNEI. The CDR3 consists of 15 residues. With 6 bases removed from V and 3 bases from J, the gap between germline ends came to 18 bases. The CDR3 loop reads CASRATAHQVYEQYF. Written as DNA, the CDR3 is TGTGCCAGCAGGGCGACAGCTCACCAAGTCTACGAGCAGTACTTC.

The rearrangement links TRBV7-8 to TRBJ2-4; TRBD1 matches 11 bases. Germline CDR1 reads SGHVS; CDR2 reads FQNEAQ. The CDR3 length is 15 residues. V shed 5 bases and J 9 bases; nucleotides not matched to a gene: 9. CDR3 sequence (DNA): TGTGCCAGCAGCCCGACCGGGACAGGGGGTGTCATTCAGTACTTC. Its translation is CASSPTGTGGVIQYF.

The chain combines TRBV27 with TRBJ2-3; no reliable D call. The CDR3 has 14 amino acids. Trimming took 4 bases from V and 0 from J, leaving 8 bases between them. In germline, CDR1 is MNHEY, CDR2 SMNVEV (reference sequence). The CDR3 loop reads CASSSRSSTDTQYF. The DNA of the CDR3 is TGTGCCAGCAGTTCGAGATCTAGCACAGATACGCAGTATTTT.

The rearrangement uses TRBV10-2 and TRBJ2-1; D gene unclear. This CDR3 spans 15 amino acids. The germline V and J ends were trimmed by 0 bases and 7 bases, with 13 bases remaining between them. Germline CDR1 and CDR2: WSHSY and SAAADI. The CDR3 here is CASSESTVKGNEQFF. In DNA, the CDR3 is TGCGCCAGCAGTGAGTCGACGGTTAAAGGGAATGAGCAGTTCTTC.

The chain links TRBV27 to TRBJ1-5, with D possibly matching TRBD1 (5 bases). The CDR3 totals 16 residues. Germline CDR1 is MNHEY and CDR2 is SMNVEV (reference sequence). Trimming pared 5 bases from V and 7 bases from J, leaving 21 bases between. Here the CDR3 reads CASSALFIEGTQPQHF. CDR3 coding DNA: TGTGCCAGCAGTGCCCTTTTTATCGAAGGGACCCAGCCCCAGCATTTT.

This sequence joins TRBV18 and TRBJ2-7, with D uncertain. The CDR3 extends over 13 amino acids. V gave up 2 bases and J gave up 2 bases, with 7 bases separating them. The V gene's germline CDR1 is KGHSH and CDR2 LQKENI. In nucleotides, the CDR3 is TGTGCCAGCTCACCAGACTTTGCCTACGAGCAGTACTTC. This codes for CASSPDFAYEQYF.

The chain uses TRBV28 and TRBJ2-7, with TRBD1 as a possible D gene (5 bases). Germline CDR1 reads MDHEN; CDR2 reads SYDVKM. V lost 3 bases and J lost 5, with 20 bases in between. The CDR3 spans 16 residues. For the CDR3, the DNA is TGTGCCAGCAGTTTTGGGGCGCAGGCGCTTATCAACGAGCAGTACTTC. This encodes CASSFGAQALINEQYF.

This sequence joins TRBV10-3 and TRBJ2-1; D may be TRBD1 or TRBD2 (5 bases each). V dropped 10 bases and J dropped 7 bases, with 23 bases sitting between them. Germline assignment: CDR1 ENHRY and CDR2 SYGVKD. The CDR3 has 15 residues. CDR3: CATKDHLAGLNEQFF. Written as DNA, the CDR3 is TGTGCCACCAAGGACCACCTAGCAGGGTTGAATGAGCAGTTCTTC.

This rearrangement joins TRBV4-3 to TRBJ1-5, with TRBD1 matching 8 bases. Germline V gene data show CDR1 as LGHNA and CDR2 as YSLEER. CDR3 size: 16 residues. V trimming: 3 bases; J trimming: 6 bases; junction bases outside the gene matches: 10. The DNA for the CDR3 is TGCGCCAGCAGCCATTCAGCCTCGGACAGGGCTCAGCCCCAGCATTTT. It yields the protein CASSHSASDRAQPQHF.

The CDR3 loop reads CSVRTPGLLSYNEQFF. DNA for the CDR3: TGCAGCGTTAGAACCCCAGGACTACTATCCTACAATGAGCAGTTCTTC. The chain couples TRBV29-1 to TRBJ2-1; a possible D gene is TRBD2 (6 bases). Germline values: CDR1 SQVTM, CDR2 ANQGSEA. V was cut by 5 bases and J by 1 base, with 18 bases left in between. The CDR3 has 16 amino acids.

The chain couples TRBV10-1 to TRBJ2-2; maybe TRBD2 (5 bases). V gave up 3 bases and J gave up 6 bases, with 17 bases separating them. The CDR3 is 16 residues long. CDR1 WNHNN and CDR2 SYGVQD come from the germline V gene (reference sequence). CDR3 region: CASSEGLALAAGELFF. The CDR3 bases are TGCGCCAGCAGTGAAGGGTTAGCGCTGGCAGCCGGGGAGCTGTTTTTT.

The chain combines TRBV10-2 with TRBJ2-2, with TRBD1 matching over 8 bases. J was trimmed by 1 base and V by 11 bases; bases with no gene match: 6. This CDR3 is built from 14 residues. CDR1 and CDR2 (germline): WSHSY, SAAADI. This CDR3 reads CAGTGQENTGELFF. Written as DNA, the CDR3 is TGCGCCGGGACGGGACAGGAGAACACCGGGGAGCTGTTTTTT.

The chain carries TRBV28 and TRBJ1-1, with a tentative D call TRBD1 (5 bases). Germline values: CDR1 MDHEN, CDR2 SYDVKM. This CDR3 region has 14 residues. With 6 bases removed from V and 2 bases from J, the gap between germline ends came to 13 bases. The CDR3 spells CASRLSGTNTEAFF. CDR3 bases: TGTGCCAGCAGGCTCTCTGGGACCAACACTGAAGCTTTCTTT.

The J gene is TRBJ1-1, the V gene TRBV5-4, with 8 bases lining up with TRBD1. V was clipped by 3 bases and J by 1 base; unmatched bases: 2. Germline V gene sequence: CDR1 SGHNT, CDR2 YYREEE (reference sequence). The CDR3 runs to 14 residues. CDR3 sequence reads: CASSWGTGNTEAFF. In DNA, the CDR3 is TGTGCCAGCAGCTGGGGGACAGGGAACACTGAAGCTTTCTTT.

This clone has only a few counts. The chain employs TRBV6-6 and TRBJ1-2; D uncertain. The ends were cut back, 5 bases at V and 6 bases at J, with 7 bases in the middle. There are 11 residues in the CDR3. Germline V gives CDR1 MNHNY, CDR2 SVGAGI (reference sequence). This CDR3 is CASSVGNGYTF. The CDR3 coding sequence is TGTGCCAGCAGTGTGGGAAATGGCTACACCTTC.

V and J are TRBV13 and TRBJ2-1, with a weak D call TRBD1 (5 bases). V dropped 5 bases and J dropped 0 bases, with 11 bases sitting between them. The CDR3 has 15 amino acids. CDR1 and CDR2 (germline): PRHDT, FYEKMQ (reference sequence). The CDR3 protein is CASSVDMSSYNEQFF. CDR3 in DNA: TGTGCCAGCAGCGTGGACATGAGCTCCTACAATGAGCAGTTCTTC.

A note on this clone: Other DNA variants within this sample encode the same CDR3. The chain has TRBV5-4 and TRBJ2-3; the match to TRBD2 covers 11 bases. The CDR3 extends over 15 amino acids. J was trimmed by 2 bases and V by 2 bases; bases with no gene match: 1. CDR1 and CDR2 (germline): SGHNT, YYREEE (reference sequence). CDR3 nucleotides: TGTGCCAGCAGCTTACTAGCGGGAGTCACAGATACGCAGTATTTT. Residues: CASSLLAGVTDTQYF.

This clone was recorded only once. The chain recombines TRBV4-3 with TRBJ1-2; D unresolved. Germline V gives CDR1 LGHNA, CDR2 YSLEER. The CDR3 runs 13 residues. The germline V and J ends were trimmed by 1 base and 5 bases, with 8 bases remaining between them. CDR3 loop: CASSQVPVYGYTF. CDR3 DNA: TGCGCCAGCAGCCAAGTACCCGTTTATGGCTACACCTTC.

The V and J genes are TRBV9 and TRBJ1-4, with 11 nucleotides matching TRBD1. The CDR3 runs 16 residues. Germline V gene sequence: CDR1 SGDLS, CDR2 YYNGEE. The trim removed 0 bases at V and 5 bases at J, leaving 3 bases unmatched. The CDR3 DNA is TGTGCCAGCAGCGTAGAGGACAGGGGGCCAAATGAAAAACTGTTTTTT. Protein: CASSVEDRGPNEKLFF.

This clone was counted once. CDR3 residues: CASSEYMQGIKEAFF. The CDR3 DNA follows: TGTGCCAGCAGTGAATATATGCAGGGGATTAAAGAAGCTTTCTTT. The rearrangement links TRBV6-1 to TRBJ1-1; tentatively, D is TRBD1 (6 bases). The CDR3 has 15 amino acids. Trimming left V 2 bases short and J 8 bases short, with 18 bases between. Germline CDR1 and CDR2: MNHNS and SASEGT.

V usage is TRBV13 and J usage is TRBJ2-2; weak D call: TRBD2 (5 bases). The germline CDR1 and CDR2 sequences are PRHDT and FYEKMQ (reference sequence). CDR3 length: 15 residues. The germline V and J ends were trimmed by 6 bases and 4 bases, with 15 bases remaining between them. CDR3 in amino acids: CASRPPSTGTGELFF. The CDR3 nucleotides are TGTGCCAGCAGACCCCCTAGCACGGGCACCGGGGAGCTGTTTTTT.

The V and J genes are TRBV9 and TRBJ1-4, with D uncertain. Deletions cut 3 bases from V and 11 bases from J, with 8 bases between. Per germline, CDR1 SGDLS and CDR2 YYNGEE. The CDR3 loop spans 11 amino acids. This chain's CDR3 is CASSEGGKLFF. CDR3 nucleotides: TGTGCCAGCAGCGAGGGTGGGAAACTGTTTTTT.